This TCR beta chain originates from a study of T cell repertoires in cytomegalovirus infection. Findings and limits, study-wide: Accumulated public TCR beta family frequency recognized individuals carrying CMV together with the relevant HLA.

The sample holds many counts of this clonotype. The antigen is not known. TCRdb used MiXCR to reprocess the reads, holding one entry per CDR3 protein. The table includes a few hundred thousand distinct CDR3 sequences, just under 40% detected once. The origin of this receptor is a human donor in good health (CMV status not recorded). Some clones in this sample may be carry-over from other donors' samples. This material consisted of cultured PBMCs, taken from culture after CMV antigen stimulation.

The CDR3 reads CASSFSGTDTQYF. The CDR3 coding sequence is TGTGCCAGCAGCTTCTCAGGCACAGATACGCAGTATTTT. V and J are TRBV11-2 and TRBJ2-3; the D is unclear. The CDR3 contains 13 residues. Germline V CDR1 and CDR2: SGHAT, FQNNGV. With 3 bases removed from V and 1 base from J, the gap between germline ends came to 5 bases.